The rows below give T cell receptor beta chains drawn from one sample of a study of T cell responses to AZD1222 COVID-19 vaccine. Profiling relied on immunoSEQ multiplex PCR, and the TCRdb table lists in-frame clones only, not all of them. The data contain roughly 150,000 clones, approximately 91% of them singletons. The specimen comprised peripheral blood, sampled 28 days after the second AZD1222 dose. These receptors all come from an adult who received the AZD1222 COVID-19 vaccine. CDR3s include the opening cysteine and the closing phenylalanine or tryptophan. The D gene is left open where the match is weak. Size values are once, few and many counts, or a class for expanded clones, and some rows have none.

clone_size	d_call	v_call	j_call	cdr3_nt	cdr3_aa
.	.	TRBV19	TRBJ1-4	TGTGCCAGTAGTACACCACAGGGATACGGTGAAAAACTGTTTTTT	CASSTPQGYGEKLFF
.	.	TRBV6-5	TRBJ2-5	TGTGCCAGCAGTACACGGGTGGGCGGAGAGACCCAGTACTTC	CASSTRVGGETQYF
.	TRBD1	TRBV5-1	TRBJ2-2	TGCGCCAGCAGCTTGCAGGGGGCCGGGGAGCTGTTTTTT	CASSLQGAGELFF
.	TRBD1	TRBV6-6	TRBJ1-3	TGTGCCAGCACTATCGACAGGGTCTCTGGAAACACCATATATTTT	CASTIDRVSGNTIYF
.	.	TRBV7-2	TRBJ1-1	TGTGCCAGCAGCTTAGTTGGGAGAGCTTTCACTGAAGCTTTCTTT	CASSLVGRAFTEAFF
.	.	TRBV29-1	TRBJ1-2	TGCAGCGCGGCGCAGGACTATGGCTACACCTTC	CSAAQDYGYTF
.	.	TRBV19	TRBJ2-1	TGTGCCAGTAGTCCCGAGGGGGGGCGAAAGCAGTTCTTC	CASSPEGGRKQFF
.	TRBD1	TRBV19	TRBJ2-1	TGTGCCAGTAATCCCGGGACAGGGAGTTATGAGCAGTTCTTC	CASNPGTGSYEQFF
.	TRBD1	TRBV7-6	TRBJ2-2	TGTGCCAGCAGCTTGGGGACAGGGAATTCCGGGGAGCTGTTTTTT	CASSLGTGNSGELFF
.	.	TRBV6-1	TRBJ1-2	TGTGCCAGCAGTTATGCCATCGGCTACACCTTC	CASSYAIGYTF
.	.	TRBV4-1	TRBJ1-6	TGCGCCAGCAGCCACCCGAGGGGACCCCGGCACTTT	CASSHPRGPRHF
.	TRBD2	TRBV27	TRBJ2-7	TGTGCCAGCAGTCTACTAGCGGGAGGGCCTTCGAGCTCCTACGAGCAGTACTTC	CASSLLAGGPSSSYEQYF
.	.	TRBV7-9	TRBJ2-3	TGTGCCAGCAGCTTAGGGACAGCAGATACGCAGTATTTT	CASSLGTADTQYF
.	TRBD2	TRBV11-2	TRBJ2-1	TGTGCCAGCAGCCCCCTAGCCGGGAGGGCGAACAATGAGCAGTTCTTC	CASSPLAGRANNEQFF
few	.	TRBV30	TRBJ1-1	TGTGCCTGGAGTCCCCCCCGGGCCCTGGGGCGGGCTCGGAACACTGAAGCTTTCTTT	CAWSPPRALGRARNTEAFF
.	.	TRBV5-6	TRBJ2-7	TGTGCCAGCACCAGCGACTACGAGCAGTACTTC	CASTSDYEQYF
.	TRBD1	TRBV3-1/TRBV3-2	TRBJ1-4	TGTGCCAGCAGCCCACAGGGGAGTGAAAAACTGTTTTTT	CASSPQGSEKLFF